This is a list of T cell receptor beta chains from one sample in a study of cytomegalovirus exposure and HLA in healthy donors. Assay: immunoSEQ multiplex PCR; the TCRdb copy retains only in-frame clones and omits some. The sample has approximately 100,000 clones; 84% are singletons. The sequenced material came from PBMCs. All receptors derive from a woman aged 18-30 years in good health and CMV-seronegative. CDR3s include the opening cysteine and the closing phenylalanine or tryptophan. The D gene is left open where the match is weak. The size field is filled for only some rows; it gives once, few, many or a size class.

>TRBD1|18|NA|TRBJ1-1|TRBV7-2
TGTGCCAGCAGCTTAGCGCCGGGACAGGCGGAAATGAACACTGAAGCTTTCTTT
CASSLAPGQAEMNTEAFF
>TRBD2|19|NA|TRBJ2-5|TRBV9
TGTGCCAGCAGCGTTCAGCCGGGTGGTGCTAGCGGGGGCTCAGAGACCCAGTACTTC
CASSVQPGGASGGSETQYF
>TRBD1|12|NA|TRBJ2-7|TRBV28
TGTGCCAGCAGAACAGGGGGTCACGAGCAGTACTTC
CASRTGGHEQYF
>NA|13|NA|TRBJ2-7|TRBV19
TGTGCCACCAGGGGACAGACTAGCTACGAGCAGTACTTC
CATRGQTSYEQYF
>TRBD2|15|NA|TRBJ2-1|TRBV9
TGTGCCAGCAGCGTAAGGGACCGGGAGGTCAATGAGCAGTTCTTC
CASSVRDREVNEQFF
>TRBD2|15|NA|TRBJ2-1|TRBV10-1
TGCGCCAGCCGATCCGGGCGGGAGTCCTACAATGAGCAGTTCTTC
CASRSGRESYNEQFF
>NA|16|NA|TRBJ1-6|TRBV5-5
TGTGCCAGCAGCTTGGTTCCAGGGGCCCAGTTTTTACCCCTCCACTTT
CASSLVPGAQFLPLHF
>NA|13|NA|TRBJ2-2|TRBV18
TGTGCCAGCTCACCCCGACAGAACGGGGAGCTGTTTTTT
CASSPRQNGELFF
>NA|13|NA|TRBJ2-5|TRBV16
TGTGCCAGCAGCCAACATCCGGAAGAGACCCAGTACTTC
CASSQHPEETQYF
>NA|14|NA|TRBJ1-4|TRBV7-9
TGTTCCAGCAGCTCAACAGGGAATAATGAAAAACTGTTTTTT
CSSSSTGNNEKLFF
>TRBD1|14|NA|TRBJ1-4|TRBV19
TGTGCCAGTAGTACTACAGGGGCTAATGAAAAACTGTTTTTT
CASSTTGANEKLFF
>NA|18|NA|TRBJ1-5|TRBV21-1
TGTGCCAGCAGCAAAAGGAAGTACAGGATGTATAGCAATCAGCCCCAGCATTTT
CASSKRKYRMYSNQPQHF
>NA|11|once|TRBJ1-2|TRBV30
TGTGCCTGTAACAGGAACTATGGCTACACCTTC
CACNRNYGYTF
>NA|14|NA|TRBJ1-2|TRBV6-1
TGTGCCAGCACCAAGAGACAGGAGGTTGATGGCTACACCTTC
CASTKRQEVDGYTF
>TRBD1|15|NA|TRBJ2-7|TRBV7-9
TGTGCCAGCAGCTTAGGACAGGGGGCCCTGTACGAGCAGTACTTC
CASSLGQGALYEQYF
>TRBD1|14|few|TRBJ2-1|TRBV6-5
TGTGCCAGCAGAAGACAGGGCGCCTACAATGAGCAGTTCTTC
CASRRQGAYNEQFF
>TRBD1|12|NA|TRBJ1-2|TRBV7-3
TGTGCCAGCAGCTTAAACCAGGGGGTGCTCACCTTC
CASSLNQGVLTF
>NA|14|once|TRBJ2-7|TRBV6-1
TGTGCCAGCTTTAGATTTACGGGTTCCTACGAGCAGTACTTC
CASFRFTGSYEQYF
>NA|16|NA|TRBJ1-6|TRBV11-2
TGTGCCAGCAGCTTAGGGCACAGGGTTGCGGATTCACCCCTCCACTTT
CASSLGHRVADSPLHF
>TRBD1|16|few|TRBJ1-4|TRBV30
TGTGCCTGGAGTATCCCGACAGGGTGGGGGAATGAAAAACTGTTTTTT
CAWSIPTGWGNEKLFF
>NA|15|NA|TRBJ2-5|TRBV7-2
TGTGCCAGCAGCCCCCGGAGGACAGTGCAAGAGACCCAGTACTTC
CASSPRRTVQETQYF
>TRBD1|13|NA|TRBJ2-7|TRBV5-1
TGCGCCAGTTGGGGACAGCAAAGCTACGAGCAGTACTTC
CASWGQQSYEQYF
>TRBD1|15|NA|TRBJ1-2|TRBV19
TGTGCCAGTAGTGGGACAGGGGGCGCTTGGACTAGCTACACCTTC
CASSGTGGAWTSYTF
>TRBD2|15|few|TRBJ2-1|TRBV4-3
TGCGCCAGCAGCCAAGCCCTTAGCGGGAGGTATGAGCAGTTCTTC
CASSQALSGRYEQFF
>NA|16|once|TRBJ1-2|TRBV6-4
TGTGCCAGCAGTGACTCAGATCAGGGGCATATAGGTGGCTACACCTTC
CASSDSDQGHIGGYTF
>TRBD2|16|NA|TRBJ2-1|TRBV28
TGTGCCAGCAGTCCGCCTACTAGCGGGGGGAACAATGAGCAGTTCTTC
CASSPPTSGGNNEQFF
>NA|14|NA|TRBJ1-1|TRBV19
TGTGCCAGTAGTAAGGGACATTTGAACACTGAAGCTTTCTTT
CASSKGHLNTEAFF
>NA|16|once|TRBJ1-1|TRBV7-8
TGTGCCTGCTTGCTAGGGACACCCACGATGAACACTGAAGCTTTCTTT
CACLLGTPTMNTEAFF
>NA|13|NA|TRBJ1-6|TRBV28
TGTGCCAGCAGTTTACACAGGAATTCACCCCTCCACTTT
CASSLHRNSPLHF
>NA|14|NA|TRBJ2-7|TRBV6-6
TGTGCCAGCAGTTACTCATACAGGGCCTACGAGCAGTACTTC
CASSYSYRAYEQYF
>TRBD2|16|NA|TRBJ2-1|TRBV11-3
TGTGCCAGCAGCCCCCACCTAGCGGGGGGCCGGAATGAGCAGTTCTTC
CASSPHLAGGRNEQFF
>NA|16|NA|TRBJ2-6|TRBV19
TGTGCCAGTAGCGGAGGCCGAAAATCTGGGGCCAACGTCCTGACTTTC
CASSGGRKSGANVLTF
>NA|14|NA|TRBJ2-2|TRBV9
TGTGCCAGCAGCGTATGGGGGGACACCGGGGAGCTGTTTTTT
CASSVWGDTGELFF
>TRBD2|17|NA|TRBJ2-1|TRBV28
TGTGCCAGCAGTAGCCCAGTCGCTAGCGGTACCTACAATGAGCAGTTCTTC
CASSSPVASGTYNEQFF
>TRBD1|12|NA|TRBJ2-7|TRBV7-9
TGTGCCAGCAGCTACACAGGGGACGAGCAGTACTTC
CASSYTGDEQYF
>NA|15|few|TRBJ1-2|TRBV5-4
TGTGCCAGCAGCTTAGCAAGAAATCTGAACTATGGCTACACCTTC
CASSLARNLNYGYTF
>TRBD1|14|once|TRBJ1-6|TRBV10-3
TGTGCCATCAGTAGGACAGGGGGGGATTCACCCCTCCACTTT
CAISRTGGDSPLHF
>TRBD2|19|NA|TRBJ2-7|TRBV4-1
TGCGCCAGCAGCCAAGAACCGGGACTAGCGGGGGGGTTTATAAACGAGCAGTACTTC
CASSQEPGLAGGFINEQYF
>NA|15|NA|TRBJ2-2|TRBV5-1
TGCGCCAGCAGCTGGACAGTAATGAACACCGGGGAGCTGTTTTTT
CASSWTVMNTGELFF
>NA|19|NA|TRBJ1-2|TRBV28
TGTGCCAGCAGTTTGGCTCTCCCTTATACAGGGAATGGCAACTATGGCTACACCTTC
CASSLALPYTGNGNYGYTF
>NA|15|NA|TRBJ2-1|TRBV7-2
TGTGCCAGCAGCTTAGTCGGGATGGGCTACAATGAGCAGTTCTTC
CASSLVGMGYNEQFF
>TRBD1|16|NA|TRBJ2-3|TRBV27
TGTGCCAGCAGCCTATTATATGGGACAGGGACGGCCACGCAGTATTTT
CASSLLYGTGTATQYF
>TRBD1|15|once|TRBJ1-1|TRBV11-2
TGTGCCAGCAGCTTCGTTACAGGGGGCCGAGGTGAAGCTTTCTTT
CASSFVTGGRGEAFF
>TRBD1|16|NA|TRBJ1-1|TRBV6-6
TGTGCCAGCAGTACTCCGAGGACAGGGACGAACACTGAAGCTTTCTTT
CASSTPRTGTNTEAFF
>TRBD1|13|once|TRBJ1-5|TRBV30
TGTGCCTGGACGACAGGGGATGGGCAGCCCCAGCATTTT
CAWTTGDGQPQHF
>NA|15|few|TRBJ1-4|TRBV10-3
TGTGCCATCAGTGACTCCGGGACATCGGGAGAAAAACTGTTTTTT
CAISDSGTSGEKLFF
>NA|15|NA|TRBJ2-3|TRBV5-4
TGTGCCAGCAGCCGTTCCCCGGGGTACACAGATACGCAGTATTTT
CASSRSPGYTDTQYF
>TRBD2|14|NA|TRBJ2-1|TRBV29-1
TGCAGCGTTGGGCTAGCGGGAGGGCGTAATGAGCAGTTCTTC
CSVGLAGGRNEQFF
>TRBD2|14|NA|TRBJ2-2|TRBV7-9
TGTGCCAGCAGCAGCGGGGGGAGATTCGGGGAGCTGTTTTTT
CASSSGGRFGELFF
>NA|13|NA|TRBJ2-5|TRBV28
TGTGCCAGCAGTTTCGGGGGAAGAGAGACCCAGTACTTC
CASSFGGRETQYF
>TRBD2|16|NA|TRBJ2-3|TRBV9
TGTGCCAGCAGCGAGGGGACTAGCGGCGGCACAGATACGCAGTATTTT
CASSEGTSGGTDTQYF
>TRBD1|15|few|TRBJ1-4|TRBV4-3
TGCGCCAGCAGCCAGGGGACAGGCGTGAATGAAAAACTGTTTTTT
CASSQGTGVNEKLFF
>NA|15|NA|TRBJ1-6|TRBV6-7
TGTGCCAGCAGTTACGCGGGCAGCGATAATTCACCCCTCCACTTT
CASSYAGSDNSPLHF
>NA|14|NA|TRBJ1-3|TRBV18
TGTGCCAGCTCACCACAGGGGCCTGGAAACACCATATATTTT
CASSPQGPGNTIYF
>NA|15|NA|TRBJ2-3|TRBV6-4
TGTGCCAGCAGTGAATCGGGACAAGGCACAGATACGCAGTATTTT
CASSESGQGTDTQYF
>TRBD1|17|few|TRBJ2-6|TRBV6-4
TGTGCCAGCAGTATGGGGGACAGGGACTCTGGGGCCAACGTCCTGACTTTC
CASSMGDRDSGANVLTF
>TRBD1|13|NA|TRBJ2-7|TRBV2
TGTGCCAGCAGGGGCGGACAGGTTTACGAGCAGTACTTC
CASRGGQVYEQYF